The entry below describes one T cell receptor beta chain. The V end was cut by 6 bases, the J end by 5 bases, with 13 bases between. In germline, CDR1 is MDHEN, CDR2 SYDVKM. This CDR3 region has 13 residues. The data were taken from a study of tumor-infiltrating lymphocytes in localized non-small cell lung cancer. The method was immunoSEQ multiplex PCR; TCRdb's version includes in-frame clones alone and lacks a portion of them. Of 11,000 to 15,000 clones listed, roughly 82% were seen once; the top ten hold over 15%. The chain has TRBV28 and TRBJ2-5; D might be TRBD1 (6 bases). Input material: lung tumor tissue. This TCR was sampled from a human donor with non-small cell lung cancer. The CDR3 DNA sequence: TGTGCCAGCAGCACCACAGGGTCGGAGACCCAGTACTTC. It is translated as CASSTTGSETQYF.